This is a list of T cell receptor beta chains from one sample in a study of cytomegalovirus exposure and HLA in healthy donors. Using immunoSEQ multiplex PCR, the repertoire was profiled, and TCRdb retains in-frame clones only, with some absent. Of about 100,000 clones listed, 75% to 85% are singletons. Input material: PBMCs. The receptors derive from a female donor in good health and CMV-seropositive. Both conserved end residues are part of each CDR3. D genes are given only for firm matches. Some rows mark clone size as missing; the rest say once, few, many or name a class of expanded clone.

j_gene | d_gene | abundance | v_gene | len | CDR3nt | CDR3aa
TRBJ1-5 | NA | NA | TRBV4-2 | 13 | TGTGCCAGCAGCCAAGGAAACAGTCAGCCCCAGCATTTT | CASSQGNSQPQHF
TRBJ2-2 | TRBD1 | NA | TRBV19 | 17 | TGTGCCAGTAGTGCCCCCGACAGGGTTCTGGGAACCGGGGAGCTGTTTTTT | CASSAPDRVLGTGELFF
TRBJ2-3 | TRBD2 | NA | TRBV9 | 16 | TGTGCCAGCAGCACGGGGACTAGCGAGAGGGCAGATACGCAGTATTTT | CASSTGTSERADTQYF
TRBJ2-1 | NA | NA | TRBV30 | 11 | TGTGCCTGGAGTCCACAGGGTGAGCAGTTCTTC | CAWSPQGEQFF
TRBJ2-5 | TRBD1 | NA | TRBV7-9 | 15 | TGTGCCAGCAGCTTCCCATCGACAGGGAAAGAGACCCAGTACTTC | CASSFPSTGKETQYF
TRBJ1-2 | NA | NA | TRBV14 | 13 | TGTGCCAGCAGCCCGCGGGGGATCTATGGCTACACCTTC | CASSPRGIYGYTF
TRBJ2-3 | NA | few | TRBV7-2 | 14 | TGTGCCAGCAGCTCGGCTTGGGAGGAAGATACGCAGTATTTT | CASSSAWEEDTQYF
TRBJ2-7 | TRBD2 | few | TRBV19 | 13 | TGTGCCAGTAGTGGTCTAGCGGGGAACGAGCAGTACTTC | CASSGLAGNEQYF
TRBJ2-1 | NA | NA | TRBV5-5 | 15 | TGTGCCAGCAGCCCCGGGAGAATAAGCGCCGATGAGCAGTTCTTC | CASSPGRISADEQFF
TRBJ1-1 | TRBD1 | NA | TRBV7-9 | 12 | TGTTCCAGCAGCCCGGGACAGCCTGAAGCTTTCTTT | CSSSPGQPEAFF
TRBJ2-7 | TRBD1 | NA | TRBV7-9 | 15 | TGTGCCAGCAGCCCACCGGGACAGGGGGCCCACGAGCAGTACTTC | CASSPPGQGAHEQYF
TRBJ1-5 | TRBD1 | NA | TRBV19 | 14 | TGTGCCAGTAGGGAACAGGGGCACAATCAGCCCCAGCATTTT | CASREQGHNQPQHF
TRBJ1-2 | NA | few | TRBV6-1 | 14 | TGTGCCAGCAGTGAAGCCAGGGCTTCTCTCGGCTACACCTTC | CASSEARASLGYTF
TRBJ2-3 | TRBD2 | NA | TRBV5-1 | 15 | TGCGCCAGCAGCTTACTAGCGGGAGTGCCAGATACGCAGTATTTT | CASSLLAGVPDTQYF
TRBJ1-4 | NA | few | TRBV7-6 | 16 | TGTGCCAGCAGCCCGCGCAGGACAGCCCCTAATGAAAAACTGTTTTTT | CASSPRRTAPNEKLFF
TRBJ1-3 | TRBD1 | NA | TRBV5-4 | 15 | TGTGCCAGCAGCTTTGGGACAGCCTCTGGAAACACCATATATTTT | CASSFGTASGNTIYF
TRBJ2-1 | NA | NA | TRBV6-5 | 13 | TGTGCCAGCAGTCCCCTACTAGGGAGTGAGCAGTTCTTC | CASSPLLGSEQFF
TRBJ1-6 | NA | NA | TRBV6-1 | 14 | TGTGCCAGCAGTGACCGTCAGGGGAATTCACCCCTCCACTTT | CASSDRQGNSPLHF
TRBJ1-1 | NA | NA | TRBV2 | 17 | TGTGCCAGCAGTGATGACGCTCCCGGGGGGCTGGCCACTGAAGCTTTCTTT | CASSDDAPGGLATEAFF
TRBJ2-7 | TRBD2 | NA | TRBV11-2 | 15 | TGTGCCAGCAGCCCCAGCGGGAGGGCCCGCTACGAGCAGTACTTC | CASSPSGRARYEQYF
TRBJ2-1 | NA | NA | TRBV18 | 15 | TGTGCCAGCTCACCCCCTCCGGGATACTACAATGAGCAGTTCTTC | CASSPPPGYYNEQFF
TRBJ2-7 | NA | NA | TRBV10-3 | 14 | TGTGCCATCAGTGAGCCCCCCCGGGCCTACGAGCAGTACTTC | CAISEPPRAYEQYF
TRBJ1-2 | NA | NA | TRBV7-2 | 13 | TGTGCCAGCAGCTTAGGCATCGGCTATGGCTACACCTTC | CASSLGIGYGYTF
TRBJ1-3 | NA | NA | TRBV11-2 | 13 | TGTGCCAGCAGCTCAAGTCGGGGAAACACCATATATTTT | CASSSSRGNTIYF
TRBJ1-5 | NA | NA | TRBV30 | 13 | TGTGCCTGGAGAGGGGCGCTCGGCCAGCCCCAGCATTTT | CAWRGALGQPQHF
TRBJ2-3 | TRBD2 | NA | TRBV2 | 15 | TGTGCCAGCATAGGTAGACTAGCCCCCACAGATACGCAGTATTTT | CASIGRLAPTDTQYF
TRBJ2-7 | NA | NA | TRBV30 | 12 | TGTGCCTGGAGTTGGGGGGCCTACGAGCAGTACTTC | CAWSWGAYEQYF
TRBJ2-2 | TRBD2 | NA | TRBV5-1 | 18 | TGCGCCAGCAGCCCCCGGAGCGGGGGGGCCGCAAACACCGGGGAGCTGTTTTTT | CASSPRSGGAANTGELFF
TRBJ2-5 | TRBD2 | NA | TRBV2 | 15 | TGTGCCAGCAGCCTTGGACTAGCGGGCAGGGAGACCCAGTACTTC | CASSLGLAGRETQYF
TRBJ1-1 | NA | NA | TRBV5-1 | 14 | TGCGCCAGCAGCTTGGCTGTCGGCGGCACTGAAGCTTTCTTT | CASSLAVGGTEAFF
TRBJ2-5 | NA | NA | TRBV4-1 | 15 | TGCGCCAGCAGCCAAGATGGGAGCAGCCAAGAGACCCAGTACTTC | CASSQDGSSQETQYF
TRBJ1-6 | NA | NA | TRBV2 | 14 | TGTGCCAGCACCGAGCCAGGGTCTAATTCACCACTCCACTTT | CASTEPGSNSPLHF
TRBJ2-1 | TRBD1 | NA | TRBV5-1 | 15 | TGCGCCAGCCAGACCTCCGGGACAGGGTACAATGAGCAGTTCTTC | CASQTSGTGYNEQFF
TRBJ2-1 | TRBD2 | once | TRBV19 | 15 | TGTGCCAGTACCCTGGGACTAGCGGGAGCGGGGGAGCAGTTCTTC | CASTLGLAGAGEQFF
TRBJ2-4 | TRBD1 | NA | TRBV30 | 15 | TGTGCCTGGAGTGTACAGACCATCCCTGGGGACAGTCAGTACTTC | CAWSVQTIPGDSQYF
TRBJ2-1 | NA | NA | TRBV4-1 | 15 | TGCGCCAGCACCCCAGGGCATAGCTCCTACAATGAGCAGTTCTTC | CASTPGHSSYNEQFF
TRBJ2-2 | TRBD1 | NA | TRBV5-8 | 16 | TGTGCCAGCAGCTTGGATGGATCGGGACAGGGGCGGGAGCTGTTTTTT | CASSLDGSGQGRELFF
TRBJ1-6 | TRBD1 | NA | TRBV14 | 15 | TGTGCCAGCAGCCTTAGGACAGGGGCAAATTCACCCCTCCACTTT | CASSLRTGANSPLHF
TRBJ1-5 | TRBD1 | NA | TRBV7-2 | 16 | TGTGCCAGCAGCCCCGGGACAGCCCTTTTCAATCAGCCCCAGCATTTT | CASSPGTALFNQPQHF
TRBJ2-3 | TRBD2 | NA | TRBV5-5 | 16 | TGTGCCAGCAGCTGGAAAGCGGGGGGGAGGGGGGATACGCAGTATTTT | CASSWKAGGRGDTQYF
TRBJ2-1 | TRBD2 | NA | TRBV7-8 | 16 | TGTGCCAGCAGCTTTCTAACTAGCGGGCCCTACAATGAGCAGTTCTTC | CASSFLTSGPYNEQFF
TRBJ1-3 | TRBD1 | few | TRBV11-2 | 17 | TGTGCCAGCAGCTTCCCCTCCACAGGGGCCTCTGGAAACACCATATATTTT | CASSFPSTGASGNTIYF
TRBJ2-5 | NA | NA | TRBV30 | 14 | TGTGCCTGGAGTGTTTTGTTTGGGGCTGAGACCCAGTACTTC | CAWSVLFGAETQYF
TRBJ1-5 | NA | NA | TRBV6-1 | 15 | TGTGCCAGCAGTGAATATGAAGGAGCCAATCAGCCCCAGCATTTT | CASSEYEGANQPQHF
TRBJ1-4 | NA | few | TRBV4-3 | 15 | TGCGCCAGCAGCCCCGGGACGGGGGGGGGTGAAAAACTGTTTTTT | CASSPGTGGGEKLFF
TRBJ2-3 | NA | NA | TRBV4-1 | 17 | TGCGCCAGCAGCCAAGGACTGACTGGTGCTAGCACAGATACGCAGTATTTT | CASSQGLTGASTDTQYF
TRBJ1-5 | TRBD1 | NA | TRBV19 | 17 | TGTGCCAGTAGTATTGTGGGACAGGGCGCTAGCAATCAGCCCCAGCATTTT | CASSIVGQGASNQPQHF
TRBJ2-7 | TRBD1 | NA | TRBV7-8 | 15 | TGTGCCAGCAGCTCCCCTGGGGCAGGGGGCTACGAGCAGTACTTC | CASSSPGAGGYEQYF
TRBJ2-7 | NA | NA | TRBV7-2 | 14 | TGTGCCAGCAGCTTCCAGGGGGGCTCCTACGAGCAGTACTTC | CASSFQGGSYEQYF
TRBJ2-3 | NA | once | TRBV4-1 | 14 | TGCGCCAGCAGCCAAGGGCCTAGCACAGATACGCAGTATTTT | CASSQGPSTDTQYF
TRBJ2-5 | TRBD1 | NA | TRBV11-3 | 16 | TGTGCCAGCAGCATGGGGACAGAGGTCACCCAAGAGACCCAGTACTTC | CASSMGTEVTQETQYF
TRBJ2-7 | TRBD2 | NA | TRBV27 | 13 | TGTGCCAGCAGCTTAGCGGGGCGCAACGAGCAGTACTTC | CASSLAGRNEQYF
TRBJ1-1 | NA | NA | TRBV30 | 14 | TGTGCCTGGAGTGTGGCGGGGATGAACACTGAAGCTTTCTTT | CAWSVAGMNTEAFF
TRBJ1-1 | TRBD1 | few | TRBV10-3 | 15 | TGTGCCATCAAGACAGGGGAGCGCCGAAACACTGAAGCTTTCTTT | CAIKTGERRNTEAFF
TRBJ2-2 | NA | NA | TRBV19 | 13 | TGTGCCAGTAGTCAGGGGAACACCGGGGAGCTGTTTTTT | CASSQGNTGELFF